These 32 T cell receptor beta chains were all obtained from the same sample, sequenced in a study of cytomegalovirus exposure and HLA in healthy donors. Clones were read by immunoSEQ multiplex PCR, and TCRdb kept only the in-frame ones, dropping some. The table lists more than 95,000 clones, approximately 90% of them singletons. Sequencing was done on a sample of PBMCs. These receptors originate from a man younger than 30 in good health and CMV-seronegative.

V usage is TRBV13 and J usage is TRBJ1-2, with unresolved D. This CDR3 is built from 13 residues. The V gene lost 0 bases and the J gene lost 7 bases, with 9 bases spanning the gap. The germline CDR1 and CDR2 sequences are PRHDT and FYEKMQ (reference sequence). The CDR3 spells CASSLGVQLGYTF. The CDR3, as DNA: TGTGCCAGCAGCTTAGGCGTACAGCTTGGCTACACCTTC.

This clone was counted a few times. The rearrangement links TRBV6-1 to TRBJ2-7; TRBD1 agrees at 7 bases. The CDR3 consists of 12 residues. V gave up 9 bases and J gave up 2 bases; unmatched junction bases: 4. The germline gives CDR1 MNHNS, CDR2 SASEGT. The CDR3 sequence is CASIDRAYEQYF. In DNA form, the CDR3 reads TGTGCCAGTATAGACAGGGCCTACGAGCAGTACTTC.

The V gene is TRBV28, the J gene TRBJ2-3; weak D call: TRBD2 (5 bases). Germline V CDR1 and CDR2: MDHEN, SYDVKM. The V end was cut by 3 bases, the J end by 1 base, with 11 bases between. CDR3 length equals 15 residues. The CDR3 reads CASSLSDYRTDTQYF. Written as DNA, the CDR3 is TGTGCCAGCAGTTTGAGCGACTACCGCACAGATACGCAGTATTTT.

The chain employs TRBV28 and TRBJ2-5; maybe TRBD1 (5 bases). The CDR3 sequence is 11 residues long. Germline V CDR1 and CDR2: MDHEN, SYDVKM. V was cut by 8 bases and J by 3 bases, with 7 bases left in between. The CDR3 loop reads CASRREETQYF. DNA for the CDR3: TGTGCCAGCCGCAGGGAAGAGACCCAGTACTTC.

This chain uses TRBV10-2 with TRBJ2-3; 7 nucleotides align to TRBD1. In germline, CDR1 is WSHSY, CDR2 SAAADI. The CDR3 length is 14 residues. The ends lost 6 bases at V and 4 bases at J; junction bases unmatched: 7. The DNA of the CDR3 is TGCGCCAGCAGACAGGGGCCGATATCAGATACGCAGTATTTT. This sequence encodes CASRQGPISDTQYF.

This clone was counted between two and nine times. The CDR3 DNA reads as TGCGCCAGCAGCTTGGATGGGCTAGCGGGAGGGGAGCAGTACTTC. It codes for CASSLDGLAGGEQYF. The chain joins TRBV5-1 to TRBJ2-7; 12 nucleotides match TRBD2. Looked up from germline, CDR1 is SGHRS and CDR2 is YFSETQ. CDR3 length equals 15 residues. With 0 bases clipped from V and 7 bases from J, the junction kept 5 bases outside the gene matches.

The chain is built from TRBV7-2 and TRBJ1-1; no clear D. CDR1 is SGHTA and CDR2 is FQGNSA in the germline V gene. The CDR3 length is 15 residues. Between the trimmed V and J ends, which lost 5 bases and 0 bases, there was a span of 13 bases. The CDR3 here is CASSNQLMMNTEAFF. CDR3 coding DNA: TGTGCCAGCAGCAACCAGTTAATGATGAACACTGAAGCTTTCTTT.

This chain joins TRBV29-1 and TRBJ2-2, with D possibly TRBD1 on 5 matching bases. The CDR3 totals 16 residues. V dropped 6 bases and J dropped 0 bases, with 17 bases sitting between them. Per the germline V gene, CDR1 is SQVTM and CDR2 is ANQGSEA. CDR3 DNA: TGCAGCGTAAAAGGCAGGGATCAAGCGAACACCGGGGAGCTGTTTTTT. Translated, it gives CSVKGRDQANTGELFF.

The chain joins TRBV4-1 to TRBJ1-5; 7 bases fit TRBD1. The CDR3 length is 17 residues. Losses at the gene ends were 1 base for V and 0 bases for J; bases not matched to a gene: 6. Looked up from germline, CDR1 is MGHRA and CDR2 is YSYEKL. For the CDR3, the DNA is TGCGCCAGCAGCCAAGGGGCCGGGACAGATAGCAATCAGCCCCAGCATTTT. Translation gives CASSQGAGTDSNQPQHF.

Only one count was recorded for this clone. The CDR3, as DNA: TGTGCCAGCAGCGATATACAGGGAAACTATGGCTACACCTTC. Residues: CASSDIQGNYGYTF. The chain joins TRBV5-6 to TRBJ1-2, with TRBD1 as a possible D gene (6 bases). CDR1 and CDR2 (germline): SGHDT, YYEEEE. V was clipped by 4 bases and J by 2 bases, with 12 bases between them. The CDR3 covers 14 residues. Full variable domain (outside the CDR3, taken from reference TRBV5-6 and TRBJ1-2): DAGVTQSPTHLIKTRGQQVTLRCSPKSGHDTVSWYQQALGQGPQFIFQYYEEEERQRGNFPDRFSGHQFPNYSSELNVNALLLGDSALYLCASSDIQGNYGYTFGSGTRLTVV.

The V call is TRBV5-1, the J call TRBJ2-7; 9 bases agree with TRBD1. There are 14 residues in the CDR3. The V segment lost 6 bases and the J segment 2 bases; nucleotides outside the gene matches: 6. CDR1 SGHRS and CDR2 YFSETQ come from the germline V gene. The CDR3 region is CASTPGQGTYEQYF. The CDR3 DNA follows: TGCGCCAGCACACCGGGACAGGGAACCTACGAGCAGTACTTC.

V is TRBV4-3 and J is TRBJ1-4; the D gene is possibly TRBD1 (5 bases). The CDR3 contains 15 residues. Per germline, CDR1 LGHNA and CDR2 YSLEER. V was trimmed by 0 bases and J by 7 bases, leaving 12 bases between them. CDR3 nucleotides: TGCGCCAGCAGCCAAGAGGGGGGTGGCTCTGAAAAACTGTTTTTT. Its translation: CASSQEGGGSEKLFF.

This clone was counted a single time. V usage is TRBV5-5 and J usage is TRBJ1-1; D is possibly TRBD1 (6 bases). The germline gives CDR1 SGHKS, CDR2 YYEKEE (reference sequence). The CDR3 consists of 17 residues. V lost 4 bases, J lost 0 bases, and 19 bases lay in between. The CDR3 bases are TGTGCCAGCAGCCCCAGGGGATGGGGGTTAATGAACACTGAAGCTTTCTTT. Amino acids: CASSPRGWGLMNTEAFF.

The V gene is TRBV7-9, the J gene TRBJ1-1; D is unclear. V lost 6 bases and J 8 bases, leaving 16 bases between the germline ends. The CDR3 sequence is 13 residues long. From germline, CDR1 is SEHNR and CDR2 FQNEAQ (reference sequence). The CDR3 DNA is TGTGCCAGCAGGGGGAGTGAACACTTCGAAGCTTTCTTT. Protein: CASRGSEHFEAFF. Full variable domain (missing parts from reference TRBV7-9 and TRBJ1-1): DTGVSQNPRHKITKRGQNVTFRCDPISEHNRLYWYRQTLGQGPEFLTYFQNEAQLEKSRLLSDRFSAERPKGSFSTLEIQRTEQGDSAMYLCASRGSEHFEAFFGQGTRLTVV.

The chain uses TRBV7-9 and TRBJ2-6; 11 bases map to TRBD1. The CDR3 has 17 residues. Germline CDR1 reads SEHNR; CDR2 reads FQNEAQ (reference sequence). J was trimmed by 4 bases and V by 8 bases; bases with no gene match: 10. Here the CDR3 reads CASREDRGLIGANVLTF. The CDR3, as DNA: TGTGCCAGCCGCGAGGACAGGGGGCTGATCGGGGCCAACGTCCTGACTTTC.

The V gene is TRBV29-1, the J gene TRBJ2-3, with 7 bases fitting TRBD1. The junction had 4 bases not matched to a gene; V was cut back by 5 bases and J by 2 bases. Per germline, CDR1 SQVTM and CDR2 ANQGSEA. The CDR3 has 13 amino acids. The CDR3 sequence is CSVHDRVTDTQYF. As DNA, the CDR3 is TGCAGCGTTCATGACAGGGTCACAGATACGCAGTATTTT.

This clone came up once. This chain connects TRBV4-1 to TRBJ1-2, with D perhaps TRBD1 (5 bases). CDR3 length: 15 amino acids. V lost 6 bases to trimming and J lost 2 bases, with 16 bases between them. Germline V CDR1 and CDR2: MGHRA, YSYEKL. The CDR3 spells CASRPVGGTNYGYTF. Here the CDR3 DNA reads TGCGCCAGCAGGCCCGTGGGCGGGACGAACTATGGCTACACCTTC.

V usage is TRBV11-3 and J usage is TRBJ2-7; perhaps TRBD1 as D (6 bases). This CDR3 region has 13 residues. Germline V gene sequence: CDR1 SGHNT, CDR2 YENEEA. V dropped 1 base and J dropped 3 bases, with 7 bases sitting between them. This chain's CDR3 is CASSLAQGYEQYF. CDR3 sequence (DNA): TGTGCCAGCAGCTTAGCACAGGGCTACGAGCAGTACTTC.

The chain joins TRBV30 to TRBJ1-6; D gene uncertain. Between the trimmed V and J ends, which lost 3 bases and 7 bases, there was a span of 7 bases. Germline CDR1 GTSNPN, CDR2 SVGIG (reference sequence). CDR3 length: 12 amino acids. CDR3 sequence: CAWSDLNSPLHF. DNA of the CDR3: TGTGCCTGGAGCGACTTGAATTCACCCCTCCACTTT.

The V call is TRBV27, the J call TRBJ1-3, with 7 bases matching TRBD1. Germline V gives CDR1 MNHEY, CDR2 SMNVEV (reference sequence). V was clipped by 6 bases and J by 1 base; unmatched bases: 3. The CDR3 length is 14 residues. The DNA of the CDR3 is TGTGCCAGCAGACGACAGGGTTCTGGAAACACCATATATTTT. Translation gives CASRRQGSGNTIYF.

As DNA, the CDR3 is TGTGCCAGCAGCGGAACAGGGGGCGCGGGAGATACGCAGTATTTT. The encoded protein is CASSGTGGAGDTQYF. The chain carries TRBV2 and TRBJ2-3; 9 bases are shared with TRBD1. The CDR3 length is 15 residues. V dropped 6 bases and J dropped 5; count of bases not matched to a gene: 9. The germline V gene has CDR1 SNHLY and CDR2 FYNNEI. The full variable domain, rest sourced from reference TRBV2 and TRBJ2-3, is EPEVTQTPSHQVTQMGQEVILRCVPISNHLYFYWYRQILGQKVEFLVSFYNNEISEKSEIFDDQFSVERPDGSNFTLKIRSTKLEDSAMYFCASSGTGGAGDTQYFGPGTRLTVL.

The chain uses TRBV2 and TRBJ1-4, with D maybe TRBD1 (6 bases). This CDR3 contains 14 residues. V was pared by 11 bases and J by 7 bases, with 20 bases between. Germline V gene sequence: CDR1 SNHLY, CDR2 FYNNEI. The CDR3: CACDLKGEGEKLFF. The CDR3 DNA sequence: TGTGCCTGCGATTTGAAGGGGGAAGGTGAAAAACTGTTTTTT.

The rearrangement links TRBV2 to TRBJ2-1, with 8 positions matching TRBD1. Looked up from germline, CDR1 is SNHLY and CDR2 is FYNNEI. This CDR3 is built from 16 residues. With 5 bases clipped from V and 8 bases from J, the junction kept 14 bases outside the gene matches. The CDR3 sequence: CASSPNRQGSQDEQFF. CDR3 in DNA: TGTGCCAGCAGTCCGAACCGACAGGGGAGTCAGGATGAGCAGTTCTTC.

The genes are TRBV5-1 and TRBJ2-7, with TRBD2 as a possible D gene (5 bases). Trimming took off 1 base at V and 6 bases at J, with 17 bases between the two ends. CDR3 length: 15 amino acids. Germline CDR1 SGHRS, CDR2 YFSETQ. This chain's CDR3 is CASSLIVGGLPEQYF. CDR3 DNA: TGCGCCAGCAGCTTGATCGTCGGAGGACTTCCCGAGCAGTACTTC.

The chain employs TRBV30 and TRBJ2-7; 11 bases agree with TRBD1. The germline CDR1 and CDR2 sequences are GTSNPN and SVGIG (reference sequence). V was clipped by 6 bases and J by 2 bases; unmatched bases: 3. CDR3 length equals 13 residues. The CDR3 bases are TGTGCCTGTCCGGGACAGGGGGCCTACGAGCAGTACTTC. Protein: CACPGQGAYEQYF. The variable domain in full, completed from reference TRBV30 and TRBJ2-7, reads SQTIHQWPATLVQPVGSPLSLECTVEGTSNPNLYWYRQAAGRGLQLLFYSVGIGQISSEVPQNLSASRPQDRQFILSSKKLLLSDSGFYLCACPGQGAYEQYFGPGTRLTVT.

V usage is TRBV7-2 and J usage is TRBJ2-5, with 13 bases that match TRBD2. V lost 7 bases and J lost 6; bases outside the gene matches: 11. Germline CDR1 SGHTA, CDR2 FQGNSA. CDR3 length: 16 residues. In DNA, the CDR3 is TGTGCCAGCACCCTAACTAGCGGGGGGGCCGGGAAGACCCAGTACTTC. Residues: CASTLTSGGAGKTQYF. Using reference TRBV7-2 and TRBJ2-5 for the parts outside the CDR3, the full variable domain is GAGVSQSPSNKVTEKGKDVELRCDPISGHTALYWYRQSLGQGLEFLIYFQGNSAPDKSGLPSDRFSAERTGGSVSTLTIQRTQQEDSAVYLCASTLTSGGAGKTQYFGPGTRLLVL.

This chain uses TRBV7-2 with TRBJ1-5; D is undetermined. V was trimmed by 4 bases and J by 9 bases, leaving 19 bases between them. Per the germline V gene, CDR1 is SGHTA and CDR2 is FQGNSA. The CDR3 spans 15 residues. In nucleotides, the CDR3 is TGTGCCAGCAGCTCCTCTCTCGGGTTGGTATGGCCCCAGCATTTT. This codes for CASSSSLGLVWPQHF.

The chain uses TRBV9 and TRBJ2-7; D is possibly TRBD2 (6 bases). V was cut by 2 bases and J by 0 bases, with 12 bases left in between. There are 15 residues in the CDR3. In germline, CDR1 is SGDLS, CDR2 YYNGEE. CDR3 in DNA: TGTGCCAGCAGCGTTACAAGCGGGTTCTCCTACGAGCAGTACTTC. It yields the protein CASSVTSGFSYEQYF.

V is TRBV27 and J is TRBJ2-2, with D unresolved. V shed 3 bases and J shed 1 base, with 6 bases lying between them. The CDR3 consists of 14 residues. The germline V gene encodes CDR1 MNHEY and CDR2 SMNVEV (reference sequence). The CDR3 coding sequence is TGTGCCAGCAGTTTTGCAGGGAACACCGGGGAGCTGTTTTTT. Translation: CASSFAGNTGELFF.

The genes are TRBV5-6 and TRBJ2-3, with a possible D match to TRBD2 (5 bases). Germline V gene sequence: CDR1 SGHDT, CDR2 YYEEEE. V dropped 4 bases and J dropped 4 bases, with 19 bases sitting between them. The CDR3 is 16 amino acids. The CDR3 coding sequence is TGTGCCAGCAGCGGAGGACTGCTCGCCGGGGCAGATACGCAGTATTTT. This encodes CASSGGLLAGADTQYF. The variable domain in full, with the rest retrieved from reference TRBV5-6 and TRBJ2-3, is DAGVTQSPTHLIKTRGQQVTLRCSPKSGHDTVSWYQQALGQGPQFIFQYYEEEERQRGNFPDRFSGHQFPNYSSELNVNALLLGDSALYLCASSGGLLAGADTQYFGPGTRLTVL.

This clone was detected once. The V gene is TRBV13, the J gene TRBJ2-1; 10 positions agree with TRBD1. After removal of 0 bases from V and 5 bases from J, the junction contained 1 base not matched to a gene. The V gene's germline CDR1 is PRHDT and CDR2 FYEKMQ (reference sequence). This CDR3 spans 15 amino acids. The CDR3 sequence is CASSLGGQGNNEQFF. The CDR3 DNA reads as TGTGCCAGCAGCTTAGGGGGACAGGGGAACAATGAGCAGTTCTTC.

J is TRBJ1-1 and V is TRBV28, with 7 positions matching TRBD1. V lost 4 bases, J lost 0 bases, and 8 bases stayed unmatched. This CDR3 comprises 16 residues. The germline V gene encodes CDR1 MDHEN and CDR2 SYDVKM. In DNA, the CDR3 is TGTGCCAGCAGTTCCGCGGGGGGGACAGTGAACACTGAAGCTTTCTTT. Amino acids: CASSSAGGTVNTEAFF. Supplemented by reference TRBV28 and TRBJ1-1, the full variable domain reads DVKVTQSSRYLVKRTGEKVFLECVQDMDHENMFWYRQDPGLGLRLIYFSYDVKMKEKGDIPEGYSVSREKKERFSLILESASTNQTSMYLCASSSAGGTVNTEAFFGQGTRLTVV.